This T cell receptor (beta chain) comes out of a study of blood T cell repertoires in COVID-19. The wider study: Collection of acute and convalescent COVID-19 samples took place in the United States, Italy and Spain. PBMCs, B-cell-depleted T cells, or T cells provided the cDNA or gDNA that made up the material.

Germline values: CDR1 SGHDT, CDR2 YYEEEE. CDR3 length: 14 residues. The trim removed 7 bases at V and 5 bases at J, leaving 9 bases unmatched. Per the authors' pipeline: Amplifying reference gene primers gave estimates of nucleated cell counts. Method: immunoSEQ multiplex PCR; TCRdb's copy keeps in-frame clones and lacks some. Clonal size and the V and J genes are those of that table, whereas D and trimming came from the DNA. This sample has about 38,000 clones, with 84% found just once. Seattle researchers signed up patients amid active infection and tracked them longitudinally. What was sequenced was peripheral blood. The sequence derives from a man aged 55 to 70 with COVID-19, enrolled during active disease. The genes are TRBV5-6 and TRBJ1-1; 9 bases agree with TRBD1. Here the CDR3 reads CASGGTGLGTEAFF. The CDR3 DNA reads as TGTGCCAGCGGGGGGACAGGGTTAGGTACTGAAGCTTTCTTT.